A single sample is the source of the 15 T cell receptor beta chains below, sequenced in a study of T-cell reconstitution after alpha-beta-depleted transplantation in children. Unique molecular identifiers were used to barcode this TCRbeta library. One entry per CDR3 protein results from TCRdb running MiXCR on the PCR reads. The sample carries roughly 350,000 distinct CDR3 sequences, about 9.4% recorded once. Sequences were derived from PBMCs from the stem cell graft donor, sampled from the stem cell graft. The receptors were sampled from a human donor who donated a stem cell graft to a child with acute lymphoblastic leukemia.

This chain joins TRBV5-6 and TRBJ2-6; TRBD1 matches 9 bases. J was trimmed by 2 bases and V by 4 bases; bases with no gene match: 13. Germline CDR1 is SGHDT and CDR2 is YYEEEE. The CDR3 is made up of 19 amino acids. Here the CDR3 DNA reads TGTGCCAGCAGCCACATTTTTCGACAGGGGGGAACTGGGGCCAACGTCCTGACTTTC. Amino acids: CASSHIFRQGGTGANVLTF.

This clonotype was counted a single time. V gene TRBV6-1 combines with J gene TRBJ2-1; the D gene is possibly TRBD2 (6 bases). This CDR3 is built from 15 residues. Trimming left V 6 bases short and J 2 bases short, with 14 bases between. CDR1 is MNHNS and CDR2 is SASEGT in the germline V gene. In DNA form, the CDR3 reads TGTGCCAGCAGCGTGGGGAGGAGCGCCTACAATGAGCAGTTCTTC. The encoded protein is CASSVGRSAYNEQFF.

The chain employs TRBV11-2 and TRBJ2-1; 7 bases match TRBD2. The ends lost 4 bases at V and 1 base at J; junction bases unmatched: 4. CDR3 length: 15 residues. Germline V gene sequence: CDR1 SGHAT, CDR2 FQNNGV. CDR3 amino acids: CASSSSSGSYNEQFF. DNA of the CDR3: TGTGCCAGCAGCTCCTCTAGCGGTTCCTACAATGAGCAGTTCTTC.

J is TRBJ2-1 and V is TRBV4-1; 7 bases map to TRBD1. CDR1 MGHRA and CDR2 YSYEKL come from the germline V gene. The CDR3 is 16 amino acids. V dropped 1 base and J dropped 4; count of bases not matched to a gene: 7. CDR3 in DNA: TGCGCCAGCAGCCAAGTTAGGGGACAGCTATACAATGAGCAGTTCTTC. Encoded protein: CASSQVRGQLYNEQFF.

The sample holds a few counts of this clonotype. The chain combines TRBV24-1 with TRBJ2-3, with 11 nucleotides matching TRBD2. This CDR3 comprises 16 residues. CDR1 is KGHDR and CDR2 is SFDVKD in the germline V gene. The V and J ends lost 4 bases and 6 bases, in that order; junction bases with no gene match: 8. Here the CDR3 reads CATSELSGRAMDTQYF. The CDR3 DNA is TGTGCCACCAGTGAACTTAGCGGGAGGGCCATGGATACGCAGTATTTT.

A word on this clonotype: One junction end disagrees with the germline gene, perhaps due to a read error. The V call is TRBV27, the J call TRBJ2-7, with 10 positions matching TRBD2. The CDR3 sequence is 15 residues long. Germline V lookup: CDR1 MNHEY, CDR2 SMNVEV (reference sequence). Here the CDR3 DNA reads TGTGCCAGCAGTATTAGCGGGAGGCTCTGGTACGAGCAGCACTTC. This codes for CASSISGRLWYEQHF.

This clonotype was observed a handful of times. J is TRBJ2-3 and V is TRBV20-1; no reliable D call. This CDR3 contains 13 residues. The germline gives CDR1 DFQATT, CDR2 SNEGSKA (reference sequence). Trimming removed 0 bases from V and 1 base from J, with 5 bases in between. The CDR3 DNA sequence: TGCAGTGCTAGAGATCAAGGCACAGATACGCAGTATTTT. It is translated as CSARDQGTDTQYF.

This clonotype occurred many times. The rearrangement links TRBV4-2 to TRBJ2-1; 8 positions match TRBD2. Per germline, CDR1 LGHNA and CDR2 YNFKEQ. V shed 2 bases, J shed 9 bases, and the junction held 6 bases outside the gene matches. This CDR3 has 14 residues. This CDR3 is CASSQSGRFGEQFF. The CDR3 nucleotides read TGTGCCAGCAGCCAAAGCGGGAGATTCGGTGAGCAGTTCTTC.

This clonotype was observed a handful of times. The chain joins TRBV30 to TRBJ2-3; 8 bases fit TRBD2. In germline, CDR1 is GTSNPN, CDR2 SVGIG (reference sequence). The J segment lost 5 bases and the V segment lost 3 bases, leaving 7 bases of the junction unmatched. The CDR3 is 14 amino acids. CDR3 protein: CAWSPTSAGDTQYF. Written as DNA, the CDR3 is TGTGCCTGGAGCCCGACTAGCGCCGGAGATACGCAGTATTTT.

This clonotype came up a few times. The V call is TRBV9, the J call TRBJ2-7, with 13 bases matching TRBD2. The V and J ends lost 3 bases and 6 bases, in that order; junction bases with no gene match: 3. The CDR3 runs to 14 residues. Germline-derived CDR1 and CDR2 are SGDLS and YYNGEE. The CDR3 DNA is TGTGCCAGCAGCGCCCGGACTAGCGGGAGCGAGCAGTACTTC. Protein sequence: CASSARTSGSEQYF.

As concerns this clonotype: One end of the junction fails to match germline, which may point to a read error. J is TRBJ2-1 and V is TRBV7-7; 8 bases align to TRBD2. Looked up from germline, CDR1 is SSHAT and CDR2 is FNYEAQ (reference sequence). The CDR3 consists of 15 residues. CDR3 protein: CASSLGAGAYSEQFF. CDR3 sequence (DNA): TGTGCTAGCAGCTTGGGAGCGGGAGCGTATAGTGAGCAGTTCTTC.

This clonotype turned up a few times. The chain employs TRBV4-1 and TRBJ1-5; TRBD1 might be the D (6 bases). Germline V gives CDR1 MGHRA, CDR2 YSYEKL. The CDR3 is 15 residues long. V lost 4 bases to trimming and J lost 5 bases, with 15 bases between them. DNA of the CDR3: TGCGCCAGCAGCCGAAGGCAGGGGACGGATCAGCCCCAGCATTTT. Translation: CASSRRQGTDQPQHF.

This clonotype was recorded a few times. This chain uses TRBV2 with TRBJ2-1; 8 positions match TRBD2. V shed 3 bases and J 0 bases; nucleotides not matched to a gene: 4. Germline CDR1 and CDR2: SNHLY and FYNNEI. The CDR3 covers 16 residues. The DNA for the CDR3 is TGTGCCAGCAGTGACCTAGCGGGTAGCTCCTACAATGAGCAGTTCTTC. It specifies CASSDLAGSSYNEQFF.

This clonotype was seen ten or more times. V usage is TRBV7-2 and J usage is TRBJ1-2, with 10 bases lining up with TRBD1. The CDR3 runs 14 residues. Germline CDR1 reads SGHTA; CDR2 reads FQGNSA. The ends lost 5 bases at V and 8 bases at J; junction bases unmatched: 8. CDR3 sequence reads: CASSLGQGFGGYTF. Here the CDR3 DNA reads TGTGCCAGCAGCCTGGGACAGGGGTTCGGAGGCTACACCTTC.

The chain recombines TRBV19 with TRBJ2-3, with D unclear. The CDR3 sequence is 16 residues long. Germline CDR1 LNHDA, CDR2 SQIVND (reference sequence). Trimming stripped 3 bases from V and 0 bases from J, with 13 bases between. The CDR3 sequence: CASSMYRATSTDTQYF. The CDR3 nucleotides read TGTGCCAGTAGTATGTATCGGGCGACTAGCACAGATACGCAGTATTTT.